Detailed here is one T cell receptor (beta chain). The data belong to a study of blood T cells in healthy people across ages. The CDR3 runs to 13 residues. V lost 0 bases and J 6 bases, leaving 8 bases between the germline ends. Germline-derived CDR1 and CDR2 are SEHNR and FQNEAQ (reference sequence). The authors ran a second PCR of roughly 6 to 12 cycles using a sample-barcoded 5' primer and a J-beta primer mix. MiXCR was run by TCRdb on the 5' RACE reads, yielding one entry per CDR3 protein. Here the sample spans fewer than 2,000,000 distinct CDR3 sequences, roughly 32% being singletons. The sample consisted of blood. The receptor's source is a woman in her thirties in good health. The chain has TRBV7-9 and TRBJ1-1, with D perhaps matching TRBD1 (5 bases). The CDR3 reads CASSLARGAEAFF. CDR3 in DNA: TGTGCCAGCAGCTTAGCTAGAGGGGCTGAAGCTTTCTTT.